This TCR beta chain was recovered during a study of blood T cell repertoires in COVID-19. Study in general: There were acute and convalescent COVID-19 samples, and they came from the United States, Italy and Spain. In each case, the material was cDNA or gDNA derived from T cells, B-cell-depleted T cells, or PBMCs.

The CDR3 is 14 residues long. CDR1 is SGHRS, CDR2 YFSETQ, per germline. V lost 0 bases and J lost 3; bases outside the gene matches: 1. In the original analysis: Amplification with reference gene primers provided the estimates of nucleated cell counts. The method was immunoSEQ multiplex PCR; TCRdb's version includes in-frame clones alone and lacks a portion of them. V and J calls and clone size follow that table, whereas D and trimming were derived from the DNA. The repertoire holds approximately 44,000 clones, 80% to 90% seen once, with 7% to 9% in the top ten. This sequence originates from a man in his 60s with active COVID-19. The chain links TRBV5-1 to TRBJ2-7, with 9 bases identical to TRBD1. The sequencing sample was made of peripheral blood. CDR3 nucleotide sequence: TGCGCCAGCAGCTTGGGGGGACAGGGCTACGAGCAGTACTTC. Its protein product is CASSLGGQGYEQYF.